This T cell receptor beta chain was retrieved from a study of T-cell reconstitution after alpha-beta-depleted transplantation in children. Looked up from germline, CDR1 is SNHLY and CDR2 is FYNNEI. Trimming pared 6 bases from V and 2 bases from J, leaving 13 bases between. The CDR3 loop spans 14 amino acids. Preparation of the TCRbeta library involved a method that used unique molecular identifiers. In TCRdb, the PCR reads were re-called with MiXCR into one record per CDR3 protein. Of approximately 980,000 distinct CDR3 sequences in the sample, roughly 29% were seen once. Whole-study results and caveats: Several hundred expanded graft clones reportedly gave rise to the alpha-beta T cells present about two months after transplant. One year after transplant, T-cell counts and diversity came mostly from newly produced T cells.

Regarding this clonotype: No antigen is known for it.

This specimen was PBMCs, mostly from graft donor cells, taken 360 days after TCRalphabeta/CD19-depleted stem cell transplant. The receptor's source is a boy under three years old who had a stem cell transplant for SCID, so the T cells may come from the graft donor. V is TRBV2 and J is TRBJ2-5; perhaps TRBD1 as D (5 bases). CDR3 sequence reads: CASSRQRTQETQYF. CDR3 nucleotides: TGTGCCAGCAGCCGACAGCGTACACAAGAGACCCAGTACTTC. Supplemented by reference TRBV2 and TRBJ2-5, the full variable domain reads EPEVTQTPSHQVTQMGQEVILRCVPISNHLYFYWYRQILGQKVEFLVSFYNNEISEKSEIFDDQFSVERPDGSNFTLKIRSTKLEDSAMYFCASSRQRTQETQYFGPGTRLLVL.